The 9 T cell receptor beta chains given below trace back to one sample, sequenced in a study of response to subunit inactivated influenza vaccine. TCRdb independently ran MiXCR on the RT-PCR reads; one entry per CDR3 protein. The data contain hundreds of thousands of distinct CDR3 sequences, 25% of them seen just once; the ten biggest clones take up 1.9%. The starting material was CD4+ T cells sorted from PBMCs, obtained roughly 5 days after vaccination. Source of these receptors: a man in his forties or fifties who received an inactivated influenza vaccine.

In this sample, this clonotype turned up many times. The chain couples TRBV12-3 or TRBV12-4 to TRBJ1-6; D remains unclear. Trimming cost V 3 bases and J 6 bases, with 15 bases left between them. This CDR3 has 16 residues. The CDR3 bases are TGTGCCAGCAGTTTTAGCCCCGGTCTGCTTAATTCACCCCTCCACTTT. It encodes CASSFSPGLLNSPLHF.

The V call is TRBV12-3 or TRBV12-4, the J call TRBJ2-2, with D perhaps being TRBD1 or TRBD2 (5 bases each). The CDR3 spans 16 residues. V was trimmed by 5 bases and J by 0 bases, leaving 13 bases between them. The CDR3: CASSHPGRSNTGELFF. The CDR3 nucleotides are TGTGCCAGCAGTCATCCGGGGCGCTCGAACACCGGGGAGCTGTTTTTT.

Only a few counts were recorded for this clonotype. The DNA of the CDR3 is TGTGCCAGCAGTTTTACAGGGAGAGACGGCTACACCTTC. It yields the protein CASSFTGRDGYTF. J is TRBJ1-2 and V is TRBV12-3 or TRBV12-4; possible D gene TRBD1, 6 bases. V gave up 3 bases and J gave up 8 bases, with 13 bases separating them. This CDR3 contains 13 residues.

The chain joins TRBV6-1 to TRBJ1-5, with TRBD1 matching over 9 bases. Trimming cost V 6 bases and J 3 bases; bases outside gene matches: 3. The V gene's germline CDR1 is MNHNS and CDR2 SASEGT. This CDR3 has 14 residues. CDR3 sequence reads: CASRSQGANQPQHF. The CDR3 region has the DNA TGTGCCAGCAGGTCACAGGGGGCCAATCAGCCCCAGCATTTT.

This clonotype was observed a few times. The rearrangement joins TRBV20-1 to TRBJ2-3, with 9 bases identical to TRBD2. CDR3 length: 14 amino acids. The V gene's germline CDR1 is DFQATT and CDR2 SNEGSKA (reference sequence). The J segment lost 3 bases and the V segment lost 5 bases, leaving 6 bases of the junction unmatched. CDR3 sequence: CSALRAGGTDTQYF. Written as DNA, the CDR3 is TGCAGTGCTCTGCGGGCGGGGGGGACAGATACGCAGTATTTT.

This clonotype was detected only a few times. The chain carries TRBV6-1 and TRBJ1-2; D gene ambiguous. This CDR3 has 14 amino acids. The V gene lost 6 bases and the J gene lost 3 bases, with 14 bases spanning the gap. Germline V gene data show CDR1 as MNHNS and CDR2 as SASEGT. The CDR3 DNA sequence: TGTGCCAGCAGCCGGCGGGCACGCGACTATGGCTACACCTTC. Its protein product is CASSRRARDYGYTF.

This clonotype was seen more than once but under ten times. The chain carries TRBV11-2 and TRBJ1-2; 8 bases are a match to TRBD1. The CDR3 consists of 15 residues. With V trimmed by 4 bases and J by 0 bases, 4 bases remained unmatched. From germline, CDR1 is SGHAT and CDR2 FQNNGV. This CDR3 reads CASSSDRVTNYGYTF. Here the CDR3 DNA reads TGTGCCAGCAGCTCGGACAGGGTTACTAACTATGGCTACACCTTC.

The rearrangement uses TRBV6-5 and TRBJ2-1; a possible D gene is TRBD1 (6 bases). The V end lost 6 bases, the J end lost 9 bases, and 12 bases lay between the germline ends. The germline CDR1 and CDR2 sequences are MNHEY and SVGAGI. The CDR3 length is 12 residues. CDR3 sequence (DNA): TGTGCCAGCAGACCAGGGGATGGTGAGCAGTTCTTC. Its translation: CASRPGDGEQFF.

This chain links TRBV3-1 with TRBJ2-7, with D maybe TRBD2 (7 bases). The CDR3 runs 14 residues. Trimming cost V 4 bases and J 2 bases, with 12 bases left between them. Germline CDR1 reads LGHDT; CDR2 reads YNNKEL (reference sequence). The CDR3 here is CASSPRGGPYEQYF. The CDR3 DNA is TGTGCCAGCAGCCCAAGGGGGGGCCCCTACGAGCAGTACTTC.